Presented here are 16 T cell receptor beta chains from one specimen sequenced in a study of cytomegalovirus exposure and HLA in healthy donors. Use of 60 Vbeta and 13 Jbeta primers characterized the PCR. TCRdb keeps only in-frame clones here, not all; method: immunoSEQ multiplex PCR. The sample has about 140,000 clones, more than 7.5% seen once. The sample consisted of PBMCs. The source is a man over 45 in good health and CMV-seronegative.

This CDR3 reads CASSTRGGAAFF. CDR3 nucleotide sequence: TGTGCCAGTAGTACCCGAGGGGGCGCGGCTTTCTTT. J is TRBJ1-1 and V is TRBV19; 7 positions agree with TRBD1. The CDR3 sequence is 12 residues long. Trimming at V came to 4 bases and at J to 11 bases, leaving 7 bases not matched to a gene. Germline V CDR1 and CDR2: LNHDA, SQIVND (reference sequence).

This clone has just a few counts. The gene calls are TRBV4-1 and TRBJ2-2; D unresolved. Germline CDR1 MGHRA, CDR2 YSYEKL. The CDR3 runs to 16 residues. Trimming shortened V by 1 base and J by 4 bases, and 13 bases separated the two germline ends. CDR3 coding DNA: TGCGCCAGCAGCCAAGCTCGGGTAAGCAGCACCGGGGAGCTGTTTTTT. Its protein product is CASSQARVSSTGELFF.

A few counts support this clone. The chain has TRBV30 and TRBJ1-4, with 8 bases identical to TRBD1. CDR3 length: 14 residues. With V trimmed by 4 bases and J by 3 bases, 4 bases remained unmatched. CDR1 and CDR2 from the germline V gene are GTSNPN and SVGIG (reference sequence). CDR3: CAWKGTGPNEKLFF. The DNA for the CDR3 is TGTGCCTGGAAGGGGACAGGCCCTAATGAAAAACTGTTTTTT.

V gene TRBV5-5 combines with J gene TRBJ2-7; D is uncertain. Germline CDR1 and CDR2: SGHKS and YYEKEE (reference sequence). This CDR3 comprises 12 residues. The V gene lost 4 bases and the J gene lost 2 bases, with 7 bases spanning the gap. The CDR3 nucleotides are TGTGCCAGCAGCCCTTACACCTACGAGCAGTACTTC. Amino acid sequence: CASSPYTYEQYF. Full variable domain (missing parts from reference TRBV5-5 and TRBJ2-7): DAGVTQSPTHLIKTRGQQVTLRCSPISGHKSVSWYQQVLGQGPQFIFQYYEKEERGRGNFPDRFSARQFPNYSSELNVNALLLGDSALYLCASSPYTYEQYFGPGTRLTVT.

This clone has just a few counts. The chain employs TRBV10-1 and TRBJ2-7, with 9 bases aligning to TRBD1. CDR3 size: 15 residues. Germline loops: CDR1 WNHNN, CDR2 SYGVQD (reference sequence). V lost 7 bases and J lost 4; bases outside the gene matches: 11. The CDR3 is CASTGVRGQGYEQYF. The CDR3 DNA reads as TGCGCCAGCACAGGAGTAAGAGGACAGGGGTACGAGCAGTACTTC.

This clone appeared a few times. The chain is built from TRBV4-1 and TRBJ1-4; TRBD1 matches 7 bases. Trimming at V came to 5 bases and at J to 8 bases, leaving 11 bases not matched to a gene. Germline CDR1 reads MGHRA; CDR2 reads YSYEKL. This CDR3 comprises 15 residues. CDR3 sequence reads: CASSAPNHRGEKLFF. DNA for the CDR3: TGCGCCAGCAGCGCCCCAAATCACAGGGGCGAAAAACTGTTTTTT.

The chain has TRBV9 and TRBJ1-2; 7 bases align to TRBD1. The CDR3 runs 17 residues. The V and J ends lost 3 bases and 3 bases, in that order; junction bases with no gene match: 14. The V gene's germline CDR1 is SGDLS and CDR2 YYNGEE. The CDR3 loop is CASSDKVSGDRDYGYTF. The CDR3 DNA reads TGTGCCAGCAGCGATAAAGTGAGCGGCGACAGGGACTATGGCTACACCTTC.

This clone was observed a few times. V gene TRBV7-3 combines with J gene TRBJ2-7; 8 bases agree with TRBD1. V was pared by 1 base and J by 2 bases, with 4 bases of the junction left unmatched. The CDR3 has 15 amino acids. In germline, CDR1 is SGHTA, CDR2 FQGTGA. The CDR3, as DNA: TGTGCCAGCAGCTTAAACCAGGGGGCTGCCTACGAGCAGTACTTC. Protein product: CASSLNQGAAYEQYF.

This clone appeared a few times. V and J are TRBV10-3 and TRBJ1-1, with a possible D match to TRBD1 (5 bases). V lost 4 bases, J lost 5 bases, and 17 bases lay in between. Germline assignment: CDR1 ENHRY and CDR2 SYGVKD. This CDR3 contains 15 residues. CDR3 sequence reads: CAISGRGTEGTEAFF. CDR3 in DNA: TGTGCCATCAGTGGCCGAGGGACGGAGGGGACTGAAGCTTTCTTT.

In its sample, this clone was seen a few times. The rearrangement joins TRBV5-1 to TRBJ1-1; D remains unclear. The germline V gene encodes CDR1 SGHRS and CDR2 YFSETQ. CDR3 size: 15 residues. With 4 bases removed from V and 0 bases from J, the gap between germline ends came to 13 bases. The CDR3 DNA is TGCGCCAGCAGCGGAGCGACGGAGATGAACACTGAAGCTTTCTTT. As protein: CASSGATEMNTEAFF.

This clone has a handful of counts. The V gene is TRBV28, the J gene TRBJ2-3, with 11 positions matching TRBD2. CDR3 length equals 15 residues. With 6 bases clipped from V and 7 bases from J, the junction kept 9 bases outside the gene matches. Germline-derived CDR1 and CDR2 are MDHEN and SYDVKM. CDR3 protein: CASSLAGGPSHTQYF. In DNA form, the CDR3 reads TGTGCCAGCAGCTTAGCGGGAGGGCCATCTCATACGCAGTATTTT.

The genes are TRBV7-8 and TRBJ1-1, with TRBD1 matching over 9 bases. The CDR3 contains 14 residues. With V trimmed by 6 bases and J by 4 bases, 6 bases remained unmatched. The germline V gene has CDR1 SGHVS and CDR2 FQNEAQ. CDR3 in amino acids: CASSGTGRGTEAFF. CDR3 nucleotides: TGTGCCAGCAGTGGGACAGGGAGGGGCACTGAAGCTTTCTTT.

The CDR3 DNA sequence: TGTGCCAGCAGATCCAGGGTTGAGGATAATTCACCCCTCCACTTT. Translated, it gives CASRSRVEDNSPLHF. The chain carries TRBV7-6 and TRBJ1-6; the D gene is possibly TRBD1 (5 bases). Germline V gives CDR1 SGHVS, CDR2 FNYEAQ. The V and J ends lost 6 bases and 5 bases respectively, with 14 bases between them. The CDR3 is made up of 15 amino acids.

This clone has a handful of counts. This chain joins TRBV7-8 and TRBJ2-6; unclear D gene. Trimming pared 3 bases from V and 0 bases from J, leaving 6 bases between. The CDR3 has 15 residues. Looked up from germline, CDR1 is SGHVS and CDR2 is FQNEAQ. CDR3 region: CASSLAHSGANVLTF. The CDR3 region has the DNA TGTGCCAGCAGCTTGGCTCACTCTGGGGCCAACGTCCTGACTTTC.

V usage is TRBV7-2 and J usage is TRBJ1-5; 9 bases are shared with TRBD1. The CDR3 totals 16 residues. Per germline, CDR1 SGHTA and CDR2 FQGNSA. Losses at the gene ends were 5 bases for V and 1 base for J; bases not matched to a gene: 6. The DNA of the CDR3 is TGTGCCAGCAGCAGGGACAGGGTGATGAGCAATCAGCCCCAGCATTTT. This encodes CASSRDRVMSNQPQHF. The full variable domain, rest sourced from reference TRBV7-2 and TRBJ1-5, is GAGVSQSPSNKVTEKGKDVELRCDPISGHTALYWYRQSLGQGLEFLIYFQGNSAPDKSGLPSDRFSAERTGGSVSTLTIQRTQQEDSAVYLCASSRDRVMSNQPQHFGDGTRLSIL.

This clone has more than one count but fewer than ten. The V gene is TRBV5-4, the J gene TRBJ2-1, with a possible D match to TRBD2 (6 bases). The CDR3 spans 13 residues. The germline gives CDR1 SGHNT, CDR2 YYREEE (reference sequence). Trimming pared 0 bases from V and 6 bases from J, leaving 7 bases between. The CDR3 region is CASSLVGGNEQFF. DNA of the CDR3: TGTGCCAGCAGCTTGGTCGGGGGCAATGAGCAGTTCTTC.